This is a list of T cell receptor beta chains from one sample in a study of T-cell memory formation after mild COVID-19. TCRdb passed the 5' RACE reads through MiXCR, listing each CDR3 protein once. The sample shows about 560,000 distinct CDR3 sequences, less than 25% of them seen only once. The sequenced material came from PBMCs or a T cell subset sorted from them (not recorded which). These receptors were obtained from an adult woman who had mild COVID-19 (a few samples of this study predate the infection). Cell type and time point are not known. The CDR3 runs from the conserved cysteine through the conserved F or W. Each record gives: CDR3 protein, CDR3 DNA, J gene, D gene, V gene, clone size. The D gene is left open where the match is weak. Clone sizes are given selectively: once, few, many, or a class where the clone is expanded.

cdr3_aa: CASSLAQFYYEQYF; cdr3_nt: TGTGCCAGCAGTTTAGCCCAGTTCTACTACGAGCAGTACTTC; j_call: TRBJ2-7; d_call: .; v_call: TRBV12-3/TRBV12-4; clone_size: many
cdr3_aa: CASSLPSGVSDTQYF; cdr3_nt: TGCGCCAGCAGCTTGCCTAGCGGGGTCTCAGATACGCAGTATTTT; j_call: TRBJ2-3; d_call: TRBD2; v_call: TRBV5-1; clone_size: few
cdr3_aa: CASSQDPSGGWGGQYF; cdr3_nt: TGTGCCAGCAGCCAAGATCCAAGCGGGGGATGGGGTGGGCAGTATTTT; j_call: TRBJ2-3; d_call: TRBD2; v_call: TRBV4-2; clone_size: .
cdr3_aa: CASSTRDGPYEQYF; cdr3_nt: TGCGCCAGCAGCACCCGGGACGGCCCCTACGAGCAGTACTTC; j_call: TRBJ2-7; d_call: .; v_call: TRBV5-1; clone_size: many
cdr3_aa: CASTGTGDLAKNIQYF; cdr3_nt: TGTGCCAGCACCGGGACAGGCGATCTAGCCAAAAACATTCAGTACTTC; j_call: TRBJ2-4; d_call: .; v_call: TRBV21-1; clone_size: .
cdr3_aa: CASRQALNTGELFF; cdr3_nt: TGTGCCAGCAGACAGGCCCTAAATACCGGGGAGCTGTTTTTT; j_call: TRBJ2-2; d_call: .; v_call: TRBV12-3/TRBV12-4; clone_size: few
cdr3_aa: CASSELEGDGYTF; cdr3_nt: TGTGCCAGCTCTGAGCTAGAGGGGGATGGCTACACCTTC; j_call: TRBJ1-2; d_call: .; v_call: TRBV18; clone_size: .
cdr3_aa: CASSLPGQSYEQYF; cdr3_nt: TGTGCCAGCAGCCTACCGGGACAGAGCTACGAGCAGTACTTC; j_call: TRBJ2-7; d_call: .; v_call: TRBV3-2; clone_size: .
cdr3_aa: CATSRAGGTGETQYF; cdr3_nt: TGTGCCACCAGCAGAGCGGGAGGGACCGGAGAGACCCAGTACTTC; j_call: TRBJ2-5; d_call: TRBD2; v_call: TRBV15; clone_size: .
cdr3_aa: CATSPQDRAAEETQYF; cdr3_nt: TGTGCCACCAGCCCCCAGGACAGGGCGGCCGAAGAGACCCAGTACTTC; j_call: TRBJ2-5; d_call: TRBD1; v_call: TRBV15; clone_size: .
cdr3_aa: CASSYISGRAGELFF; cdr3_nt: TGTGCCAGCAGTTACATTAGCGGGAGGGCCGGGGAGCTGTTTTTT; j_call: TRBJ2-2; d_call: TRBD2; v_call: TRBV6-5; clone_size: few
cdr3_aa: CASSFNSGNSPLHF; cdr3_nt: TGTGCCAGCAGTTTTAATTCGGGGAATTCACCCCTCCACTTT; j_call: TRBJ1-6; d_call: .; v_call: TRBV12-3/TRBV12-4; clone_size: .
cdr3_aa: CASSELADSTDTQYF; cdr3_nt: TGTGCCAGCAGTGAACTAGCGGACAGCACAGATACGCAGTATTTT; j_call: TRBJ2-3; d_call: TRBD2; v_call: TRBV2; clone_size: .
cdr3_aa: CASSWSLGDRSGQPQHF; cdr3_nt: TGTGCCAGCAGTTGGTCTCTCGGTGACAGGTCCGGGCAGCCCCAGCATTTT; j_call: TRBJ1-5; d_call: .; v_call: TRBV12-3/TRBV12-4; clone_size: few
cdr3_aa: CASSLATVFSSGANVLTF; cdr3_nt: TGTGCCAGCAGTTTAGCGACTGTTTTCAGCTCTGGGGCCAACGTCCTGACTTTC; j_call: TRBJ2-6; d_call: .; v_call: TRBV12-3/TRBV12-4; clone_size: .
cdr3_aa: CASSPTTSSSIHEQYF; cdr3_nt: TGTGCCAGCTCCCCCACGACAAGTTCTAGCATACACGAGCAGTACTTC; j_call: TRBJ2-7; d_call: .; v_call: TRBV18; clone_size: .
cdr3_aa: CASSEYFPLRSDNEQFF; cdr3_nt: TGTGCCAGCAGTGAATACTTCCCCCTAAGGAGCGACAATGAGCAGTTCTTC; j_call: TRBJ2-1; d_call: .; v_call: TRBV25-1; clone_size: .
cdr3_aa: CASSSSDYGYTF; cdr3_nt: TGTGCCAGCAGCTCGTCGGACTATGGCTACACCTTC; j_call: TRBJ1-2; d_call: .; v_call: TRBV7-9; clone_size: many
cdr3_aa: CAWSDRGTANEKLFF; cdr3_nt: TGTGCCTGGAGTGACCGGGGGACTGCGAATGAAAAACTGTTTTTT; j_call: TRBJ1-4; d_call: .; v_call: TRBV30; clone_size: .
cdr3_aa: CASSYFGYEQYF; cdr3_nt: TGTGCCAGCAGTTACTTCGGCTACGAGCAGTACTTC; j_call: TRBJ2-7; d_call: .; v_call: TRBV6-5; clone_size: .
cdr3_aa: CASSPSTLRAGELFF; cdr3_nt: TGTGCCAGCAGCCCCTCGACTCTACGGGCCGGGGAGCTGTTTTTT; j_call: TRBJ2-2; d_call: .; v_call: TRBV7-2; clone_size: .
cdr3_aa: CASSLGQGALAKNIQYF; cdr3_nt: TGTGCCAGCAGCTTAGGACAGGGGGCTCTAGCCAAAAACATTCAGTACTTC; j_call: TRBJ2-4; d_call: TRBD1; v_call: TRBV11-2; clone_size: many
cdr3_aa: CASSYPSLGGYTF; cdr3_nt: TGTGCCAGCAGCTACCCGTCCCTTGGTGGCTACACCTTC; j_call: TRBJ1-2; d_call: .; v_call: TRBV5-4; clone_size: .
cdr3_aa: CSAWSRDRGHGYNSPLHF; cdr3_nt: TGCAGTGCTTGGTCCCGGGACAGGGGACATGGTTATAATTCACCCCTCCACTTT; j_call: TRBJ1-6; d_call: TRBD1; v_call: TRBV20-1; clone_size: .
cdr3_aa: CAMRDSPRNSPLHF; cdr3_nt: TGTGCCATGAGGGACAGTCCGAGGAATTCACCCCTCCACTTT; j_call: TRBJ1-6; d_call: TRBD1; v_call: TRBV10-3; clone_size: .
cdr3_aa: CATAWGWGANTEAFF; cdr3_nt: TGTGCCACCGCCTGGGGATGGGGGGCGAACACTGAAGCTTTCTTT; j_call: TRBJ1-1; d_call: .; v_call: TRBV11-2; clone_size: .
cdr3_aa: CASSEARAVDFTGELFF; cdr3_nt: TGTGCCAGCAGTGAAGCTCGGGCAGTAGACTTCACCGGGGAGCTGTTTTTT; j_call: TRBJ2-2; d_call: .; v_call: TRBV2; clone_size: .
cdr3_aa: CASSSQGGSTGELFF; cdr3_nt: TGTGCCAGCAGCTCACAAGGCGGGAGCACCGGGGAGCTGTTTTTT; j_call: TRBJ2-2; d_call: TRBD2; v_call: TRBV9; clone_size: .
cdr3_aa: CASSYSPGIRIDEQYF; cdr3_nt: TGTGCCAGCAGTTACTCCCCAGGGATCAGAATTGACGAGCAGTACTTC; j_call: TRBJ2-7; d_call: .; v_call: TRBV6-5; clone_size: .
cdr3_aa: CASVNRVVSSGANVLTF; cdr3_nt: TGTGCCAGCGTGAACAGGGTCGTCAGCTCTGGGGCCAACGTCCTGACTTTC; j_call: TRBJ2-6; d_call: .; v_call: TRBV12-3/TRBV12-4; clone_size: few
cdr3_aa: CASSLAPRGRPDTQYF; cdr3_nt: TGCGCCAGCAGCTTGGCCCCCAGGGGGCGACCAGATACGCAGTATTTT; j_call: TRBJ2-3; d_call: TRBD1; v_call: TRBV5-1; clone_size: few
cdr3_aa: CASSGEGLGETQYF; cdr3_nt: TGTGCCAGCAGCGGTGAAGGGCTGGGGGAGACCCAGTACTTC; j_call: TRBJ2-5; d_call: .; v_call: TRBV9; clone_size: few
cdr3_aa: CASSLVSDEQFF; cdr3_nt: TGCGCCAGCAGCTTGGTTTCGGATGAGCAGTTCTTC; j_call: TRBJ2-1; d_call: .; v_call: TRBV5-1; clone_size: many
cdr3_aa: CASSLWDRKNIQYF; cdr3_nt: TGTGCCAGCAGCTTATGGGACAGAAAAAACATTCAGTACTTC; j_call: TRBJ2-4; d_call: TRBD1; v_call: TRBV11-2; clone_size: few
cdr3_aa: CASSDSGQRHEKLFF; cdr3_nt: TGTGCCAGCAGTGACTCGGGACAGAGGCATGAAAAACTGTTTTTT; j_call: TRBJ1-4; d_call: TRBD1; v_call: TRBV2; clone_size: many
cdr3_aa: CASSLGLKFDEQFF; cdr3_nt: TGTGCCAGCAGCTTGGGACTTAAGTTCGATGAGCAGTTCTTC; j_call: TRBJ2-1; d_call: .; v_call: TRBV11-2; clone_size: few
cdr3_aa: CATSDPAGGLGEKLFF; cdr3_nt: TGTGCCACCAGTGATCCCGCCGGCGGCCTGGGAGAAAAACTGTTTTTT; j_call: TRBJ1-4; d_call: .; v_call: TRBV24-1; clone_size: few
cdr3_aa: CASSLSSQAEFF; cdr3_nt: TGTGCCAGCAGTCTGAGCAGCCAGGCGGAGTTCTTC; j_call: TRBJ2-1; d_call: .; v_call: TRBV12-3/TRBV12-4; clone_size: .
cdr3_aa: CASFTIGAETQYF; cdr3_nt: TGTGCCAGCTTCACAATCGGGGCGGAGACCCAGTACTTC; j_call: TRBJ2-5; d_call: .; v_call: TRBV6-5; clone_size: .
cdr3_aa: CASSLRQGSVYEQYF; cdr3_nt: TGTGCCAGCAGCTTACGACAGGGATCAGTGTACGAGCAGTACTTC; j_call: TRBJ2-7; d_call: TRBD1; v_call: TRBV7-9; clone_size: .
cdr3_aa: CASSLPGQGVETQYF; cdr3_nt: TGTGCCAGCAGCCTACCGGGACAGGGTGTGGAGACCCAGTACTTC; j_call: TRBJ2-5; d_call: TRBD1; v_call: TRBV3-1; clone_size: few
cdr3_aa: CASSLFGERPSYEQYF; cdr3_nt: TGTGCCAGCAGTTTATTCGGGGAGCGCCCCTCCTACGAGCAGTACTTC; j_call: TRBJ2-7; d_call: .; v_call: TRBV27; clone_size: .
cdr3_aa: CASSSKRDIQETQYF; cdr3_nt: TGTGCCAGCAGCTCGAAGAGGGACATCCAAGAGACCCAGTACTTC; j_call: TRBJ2-5; d_call: .; v_call: TRBV5-4; clone_size: few
cdr3_aa: CASRLAGKYQETQYF; cdr3_nt: TGTGCCAGCAGGTTAGCGGGCAAGTACCAAGAGACCCAGTACTTC; j_call: TRBJ2-5; d_call: TRBD2; v_call: TRBV6-5; clone_size: .
cdr3_aa: CASKGGRFNEKLFF; cdr3_nt: TGTGCCAGCAAGGGGGGAAGGTTTAATGAAAAACTGTTTTTT; j_call: TRBJ1-4; d_call: .; v_call: TRBV7-8; clone_size: few
cdr3_aa: CASSPPGGRVTEAFF; cdr3_nt: TGTGCCAGCTCACCACCGGGGGGGCGAGTTACTGAAGCTTTCTTT; j_call: TRBJ1-1; d_call: .; v_call: TRBV18; clone_size: few
cdr3_aa: CSARGFRAGMDTEAFF; cdr3_nt: TGCAGTGCTAGAGGGTTCCGGGCGGGGATGGACACTGAAGCTTTCTTT; j_call: TRBJ1-1; d_call: .; v_call: TRBV20-1; clone_size: .
cdr3_aa: CASSYSRPGANVLTF; cdr3_nt: TGTGCCAGCAGTTACAGCAGGCCCGGGGCCAACGTCCTGACTTTC; j_call: TRBJ2-6; d_call: .; v_call: TRBV6-5; clone_size: .
cdr3_aa: CASSLQPAGPGGYTF; cdr3_nt: TGTGCCAGCAGCCTGCAGCCTGCAGGACCTGGCGGCTACACCTTC; j_call: TRBJ1-2; d_call: .; v_call: TRBV7-3; clone_size: .
cdr3_aa: CASSSLSGDTEAFF; cdr3_nt: TGCGCCAGCAGCTCCCTTTCCGGGGACACTGAAGCTTTCTTT; j_call: TRBJ1-1; d_call: .; v_call: TRBV5-1; clone_size: few
cdr3_aa: CASSDPRQSGANVLTF; cdr3_nt: TGTGCCAGCAGTGACCCAAGGCAGTCTGGGGCCAACGTCCTGACTTTC; j_call: TRBJ2-6; d_call: .; v_call: TRBV2; clone_size: .
cdr3_aa: CASSPGHPEAFF; cdr3_nt: TGTGCCAGCAGCCCGGGACACCCAGAAGCTTTCTTT; j_call: TRBJ1-1; d_call: .; v_call: TRBV7-9; clone_size: once
cdr3_aa: CASSPTSGKNEQFF; cdr3_nt: TGTGCCAGCAGTCCGACTAGCGGGAAGAATGAGCAGTTCTTC; j_call: TRBJ2-1; d_call: TRBD2; v_call: TRBV27; clone_size: few
cdr3_aa: CASSLVPGTDTQYF; cdr3_nt: TGTGCCAGCAGCTTAGTTCCCGGCACAGATACGCAGTATTTT; j_call: TRBJ2-3; d_call: .; v_call: TRBV7-2; clone_size: few
cdr3_aa: CASSEEAAGGVGYEQYF; cdr3_nt: TGTGCCAGCAGTGAAGAAGCGGCTGGGGGGGTCGGGTACGAGCAGTACTTC; j_call: TRBJ2-7; d_call: TRBD2; v_call: TRBV6-1; clone_size: .
cdr3_aa: CASSKGQPQHF; cdr3_nt: TGTGCCAGCAGCAAAGGACAGCCCCAGCATTTT; j_call: TRBJ1-5; d_call: .; v_call: TRBV12-3/TRBV12-4; clone_size: .